Reported below is one T cell receptor (beta chain). Profiled with immunoSEQ multiplex PCR; TCRdb holds only in-frame clones, not every one. The data show more than 20,000 clones, about four fifths seen once. The data stem from a study of preoperative IRX-2 immunotherapy in early breast cancer. Treatment reported: preoperative locoregional IRX-2 cytokine immunotherapy. Samples came from a phase Ib trial of preoperative locoregional IRX-2 cytokine immunotherapy. The CDR3 is 14 residues long. Looked up from germline, CDR1 is SGHNT and CDR2 is YENEEA. V lost 5 bases, J lost 6 bases, and 16 bases lay in between.

The TCR comes from a human donor with breast cancer. The chain employs TRBV11-3 and TRBJ1-2; weak D call: TRBD1 (5 bases). The sample was lymph node tissue, taken before IRX-2 immunotherapy. The chain's CDR3 is CASSPRTGPHGYTF. DNA for the CDR3: TGTGCCAGCAGCCCTCGGACGGGACCGCATGGCTACACCTTC.